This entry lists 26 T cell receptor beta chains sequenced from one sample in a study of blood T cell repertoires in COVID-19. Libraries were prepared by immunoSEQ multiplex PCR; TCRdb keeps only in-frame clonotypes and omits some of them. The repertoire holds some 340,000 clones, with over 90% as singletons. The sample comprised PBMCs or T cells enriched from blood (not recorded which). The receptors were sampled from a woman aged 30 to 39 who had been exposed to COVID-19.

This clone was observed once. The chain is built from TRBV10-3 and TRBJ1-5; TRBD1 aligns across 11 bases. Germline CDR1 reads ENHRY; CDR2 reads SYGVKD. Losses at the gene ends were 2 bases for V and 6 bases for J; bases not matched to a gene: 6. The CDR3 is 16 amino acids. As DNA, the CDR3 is TGTGCCATCAGTGAGGGGACAGGGGGATCGAGTCAGCCCCAGCATTTT. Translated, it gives CAISEGTGGSSQPQHF.

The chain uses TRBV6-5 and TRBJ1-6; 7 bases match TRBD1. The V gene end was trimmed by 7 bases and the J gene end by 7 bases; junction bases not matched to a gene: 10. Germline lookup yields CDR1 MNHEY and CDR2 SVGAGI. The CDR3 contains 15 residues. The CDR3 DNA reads TGTGCCAGCACCCGACAGGGCTCAGGGAATTCACCCCTCCACTTT. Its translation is CASTRQGSGNSPLHF.

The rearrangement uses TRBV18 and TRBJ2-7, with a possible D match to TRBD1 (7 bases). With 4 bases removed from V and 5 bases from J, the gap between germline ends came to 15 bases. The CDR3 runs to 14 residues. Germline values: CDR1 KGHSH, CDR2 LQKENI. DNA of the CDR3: TGTGCCAGCTCACTTCGTGGAGGGGGCGACGAGCAGTACTTC. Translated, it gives CASSLRGGGDEQYF.

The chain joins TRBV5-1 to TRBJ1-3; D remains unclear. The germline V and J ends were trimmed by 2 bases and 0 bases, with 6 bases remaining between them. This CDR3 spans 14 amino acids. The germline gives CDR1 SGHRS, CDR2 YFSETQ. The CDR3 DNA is TGCGCCAGCAGCTTTCTGGCCTCTGGAAACACCATATATTTT. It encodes CASSFLASGNTIYF.

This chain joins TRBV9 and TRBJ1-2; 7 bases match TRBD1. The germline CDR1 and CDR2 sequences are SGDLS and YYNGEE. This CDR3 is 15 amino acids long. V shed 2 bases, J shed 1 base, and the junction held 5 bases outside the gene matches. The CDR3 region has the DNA TGTGCCAGCAGCGTTACAGGGGCACGTAACTATGGCTACACCTTC. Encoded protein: CASSVTGARNYGYTF.

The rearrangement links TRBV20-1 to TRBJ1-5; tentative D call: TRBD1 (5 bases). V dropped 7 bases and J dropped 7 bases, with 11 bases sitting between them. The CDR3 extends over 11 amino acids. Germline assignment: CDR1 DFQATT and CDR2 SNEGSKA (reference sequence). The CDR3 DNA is TGCAGTGTTGGAGGGGTGCAGCCCCAGCATTTT. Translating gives CSVGGVQPQHF.

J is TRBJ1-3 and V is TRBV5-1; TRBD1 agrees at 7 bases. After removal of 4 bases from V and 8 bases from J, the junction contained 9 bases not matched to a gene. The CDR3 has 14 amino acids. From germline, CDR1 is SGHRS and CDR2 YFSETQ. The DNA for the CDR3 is TGCGCCAGCAGCCAGACAGGGTCCGGATACACCATATATTTT. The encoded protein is CASSQTGSGYTIYF.

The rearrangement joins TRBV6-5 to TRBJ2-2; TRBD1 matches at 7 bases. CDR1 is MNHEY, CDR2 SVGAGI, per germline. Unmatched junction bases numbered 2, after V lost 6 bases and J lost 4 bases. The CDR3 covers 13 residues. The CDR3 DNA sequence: TGTGCCAGCAGATACAGGGGCACCGGGGAGCTGTTTTTT. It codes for CASRYRGTGELFF.

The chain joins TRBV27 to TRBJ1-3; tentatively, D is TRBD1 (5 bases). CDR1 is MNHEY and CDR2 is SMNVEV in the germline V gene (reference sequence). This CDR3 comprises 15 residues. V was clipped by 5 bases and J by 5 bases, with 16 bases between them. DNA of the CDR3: TGTGCCAGCAGTCCAGTGGGAAGGGGAAGAAACACCATATATTTT. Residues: CASSPVGRGRNTIYF.

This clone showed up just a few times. The CDR3 nucleotides are TGTGCCACCACCGAAGGGGGGGGAATCTACACCTTC. Translating it yields CATTEGGGIYTF. The chain joins TRBV24-1 to TRBJ1-2; D perhaps matches TRBD1 (6 bases). Deletions cut 8 bases from V and 10 bases from J, with 16 bases between. The germline gives CDR1 KGHDR, CDR2 SFDVKD. The CDR3 covers 12 residues.

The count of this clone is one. CDR3 nucleotides: TGTGCCAGCACCTCAGGACAGTCCCTAACGGCTTTCTTT. Amino acid sequence: CASTSGQSLTAFF. The chain recombines TRBV6-5 with TRBJ1-1; D is possibly TRBD1 (6 bases). The CDR3 runs 13 residues. V was cut by 7 bases and J by 11 bases, with 20 bases left in between. Germline CDR1 is MNHEY and CDR2 is SVGAGI.

The CDR3 sequence: CASSLGSTAVRGGNEQYF. CDR3 sequence (DNA): TGCGCCAGCAGCTTGGGGTCGACAGCGGTCCGAGGAGGGAACGAGCAGTACTTC. The chain links TRBV5-1 to TRBJ2-7; a weak D match, TRBD2 (6 bases). The V end lost 0 bases, the J end lost 5 bases, and 24 bases lay between the germline ends. CDR3 length equals 18 residues. Germline V gives CDR1 SGHRS, CDR2 YFSETQ.

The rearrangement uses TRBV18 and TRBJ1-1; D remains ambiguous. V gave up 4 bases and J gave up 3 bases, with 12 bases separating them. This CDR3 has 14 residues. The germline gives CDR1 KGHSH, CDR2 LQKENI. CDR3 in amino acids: CASSLEAGYTEAFF. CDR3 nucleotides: TGTGCCAGCTCACTCGAGGCTGGGTACACTGAAGCTTTCTTT.

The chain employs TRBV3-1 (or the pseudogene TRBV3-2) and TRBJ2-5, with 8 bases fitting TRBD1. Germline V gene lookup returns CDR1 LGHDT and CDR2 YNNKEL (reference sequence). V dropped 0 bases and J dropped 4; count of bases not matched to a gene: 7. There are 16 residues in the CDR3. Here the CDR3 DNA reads TGTGCCAGCAGCCAAGATGCCAGGGGGCTAGGAGAGACCCAGTACTTC. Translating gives CASSQDARGLGETQYF.

The CDR3, as DNA: TGTGCCAGCAGCCAAGATTTAGTCGAGCAGTACTTC. Its translation is CASSQDLVEQYF. V is TRBV14 and J is TRBJ2-7; D is unclear. The V gene's germline CDR1 is SGHDN and CDR2 FVKESK. Deletions cut 0 bases from V and 6 bases from J, with 6 bases between. This CDR3 is 12 amino acids long.

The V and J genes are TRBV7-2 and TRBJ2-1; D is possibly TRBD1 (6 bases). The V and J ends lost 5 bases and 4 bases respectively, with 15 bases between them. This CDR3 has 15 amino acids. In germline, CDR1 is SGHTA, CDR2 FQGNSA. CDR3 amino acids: CASSTGISTYNEQFF. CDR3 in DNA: TGTGCCAGCAGCACAGGGATAAGCACTTACAATGAGCAGTTCTTC.

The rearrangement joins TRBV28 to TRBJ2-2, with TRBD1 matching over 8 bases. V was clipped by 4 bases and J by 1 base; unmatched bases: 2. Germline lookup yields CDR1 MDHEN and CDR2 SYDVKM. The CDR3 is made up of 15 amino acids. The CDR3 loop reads CASSYGTGNTGELFF. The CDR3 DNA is TGTGCCAGCAGTTATGGGACAGGGAACACCGGGGAGCTGTTTTTT.

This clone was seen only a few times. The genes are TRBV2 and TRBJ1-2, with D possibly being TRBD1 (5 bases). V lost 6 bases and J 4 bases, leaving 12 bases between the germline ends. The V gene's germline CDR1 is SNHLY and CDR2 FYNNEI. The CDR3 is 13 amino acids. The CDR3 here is CASRGEGGYGYTF. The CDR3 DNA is TGTGCCAGCAGGGGGGAGGGAGGCTATGGCTACACCTTC.

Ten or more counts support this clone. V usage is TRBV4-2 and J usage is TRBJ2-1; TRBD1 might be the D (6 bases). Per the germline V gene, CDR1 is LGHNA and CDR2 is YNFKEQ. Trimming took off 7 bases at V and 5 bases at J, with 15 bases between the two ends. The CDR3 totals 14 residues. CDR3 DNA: TGTGCCAGCACCCCCCCGGGACAAAACAATGAGCAGTTCTTC. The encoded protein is CASTPPGQNNEQFF.

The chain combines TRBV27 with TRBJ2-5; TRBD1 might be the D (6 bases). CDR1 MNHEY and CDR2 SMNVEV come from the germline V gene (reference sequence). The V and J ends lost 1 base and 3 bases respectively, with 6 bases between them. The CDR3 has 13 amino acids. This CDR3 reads CASSLYREETQYF. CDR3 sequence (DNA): TGTGCCAGCAGTTTATACAGGGAAGAGACCCAGTACTTC.

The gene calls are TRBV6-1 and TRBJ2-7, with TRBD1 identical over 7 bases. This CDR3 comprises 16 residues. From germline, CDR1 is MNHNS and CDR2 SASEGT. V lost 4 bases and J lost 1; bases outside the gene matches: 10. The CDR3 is CASSGRQGGLSYEQYF. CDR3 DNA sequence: TGTGCCAGCAGTGGAAGACAGGGCGGCCTTTCCTACGAGCAGTACTTC.

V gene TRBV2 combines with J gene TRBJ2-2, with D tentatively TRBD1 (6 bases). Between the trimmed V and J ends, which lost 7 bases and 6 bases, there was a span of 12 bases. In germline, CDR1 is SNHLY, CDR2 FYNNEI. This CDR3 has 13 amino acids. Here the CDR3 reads CASNREGAGELFF. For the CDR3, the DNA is TGTGCCAGCAACAGGGAAGGGGCCGGGGAGCTGTTTTTT. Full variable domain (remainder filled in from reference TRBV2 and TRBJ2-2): EPEVTQTPSHQVTQMGQEVILRCVPISNHLYFYWYRQILGQKVEFLVSFYNNEISEKSEIFDDQFSVERPDGSNFTLKIRSTKLEDSAMYFCASNREGAGELFFGEGSRLTVL.

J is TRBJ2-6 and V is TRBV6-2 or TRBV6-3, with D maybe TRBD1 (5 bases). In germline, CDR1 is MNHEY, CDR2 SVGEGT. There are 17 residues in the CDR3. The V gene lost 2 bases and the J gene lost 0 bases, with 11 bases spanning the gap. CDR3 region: CASSYGHTSSGANVLTF. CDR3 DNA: TGTGCCAGCAGTTACGGACATACGAGCTCTGGGGCCAACGTCCTGACTTTC.

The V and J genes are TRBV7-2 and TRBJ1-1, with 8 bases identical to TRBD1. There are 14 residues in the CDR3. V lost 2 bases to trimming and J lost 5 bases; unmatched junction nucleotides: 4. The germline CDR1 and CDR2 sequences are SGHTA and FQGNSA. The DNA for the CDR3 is TGTGCCAGCAGCTTAATCGGACAGGGAACTGAAGCTTTCTTT. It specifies CASSLIGQGTEAFF.

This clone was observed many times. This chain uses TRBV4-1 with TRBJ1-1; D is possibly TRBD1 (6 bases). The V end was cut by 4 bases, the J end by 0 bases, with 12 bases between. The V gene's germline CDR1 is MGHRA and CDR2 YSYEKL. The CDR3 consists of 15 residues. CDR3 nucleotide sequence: TGCGCCAGCAGCCCAGGACAGAGAATGAACACTGAAGCTTTCTTT. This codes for CASSPGQRMNTEAFF.

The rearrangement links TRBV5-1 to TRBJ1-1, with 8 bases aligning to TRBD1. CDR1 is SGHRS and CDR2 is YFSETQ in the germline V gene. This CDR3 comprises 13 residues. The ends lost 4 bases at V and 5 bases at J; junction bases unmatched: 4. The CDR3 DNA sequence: TGCGCCAGCAGCACCGGACAGGGTACTGAAGCTTTCTTT. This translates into CASSTGQGTEAFF. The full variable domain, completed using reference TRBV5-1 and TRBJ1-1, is KAGVTQTPRYLIKTRGQQVTLSCSPISGHRSVSWYQQTPGQGLQFLFEYFSETQRNKGNFPGRFSGRQFSNSRSEMNVSTLELGDSALYLCASSTGQGTEAFFGQGTRLTVV.